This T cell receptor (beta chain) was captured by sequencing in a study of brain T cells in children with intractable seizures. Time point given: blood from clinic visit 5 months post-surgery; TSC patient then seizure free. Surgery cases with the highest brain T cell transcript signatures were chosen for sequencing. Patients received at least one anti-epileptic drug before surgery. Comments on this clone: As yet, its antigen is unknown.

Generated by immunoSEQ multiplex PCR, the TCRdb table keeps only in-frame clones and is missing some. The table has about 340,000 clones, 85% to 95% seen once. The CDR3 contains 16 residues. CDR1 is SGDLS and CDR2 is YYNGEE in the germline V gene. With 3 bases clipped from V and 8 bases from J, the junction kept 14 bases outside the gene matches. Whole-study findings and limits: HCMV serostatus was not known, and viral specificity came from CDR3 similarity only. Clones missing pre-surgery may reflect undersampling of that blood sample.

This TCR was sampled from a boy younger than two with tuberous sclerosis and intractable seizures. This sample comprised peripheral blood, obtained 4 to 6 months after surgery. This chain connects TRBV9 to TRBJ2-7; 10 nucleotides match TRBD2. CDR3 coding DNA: TGTGCCAGCAGCGCTAGCGGGAGTATGGGCCGGGAAAAGCAGTACTTC. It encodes CASSASGSMGREKQYF.